The T cell receptor (beta chain) under discussion was sequenced for a study of blood T cell repertoires in COVID-19. Repertoires were generated with immunoSEQ multiplex PCR, while TCRdb's copy carries only in-frame clones and drops some. The sample records 180,000 or so clones, approximately 80% being singletons. This study enrolled people aged 18 to 89 from 24 US geographic areas. Germline CDR1 is SGHRS and CDR2 is YFSETQ. Between the trimmed V and J ends, which lost 0 bases and 0 bases, there was a span of 13 bases. The CDR3 contains 17 residues. The TCR was taken from a woman aged 60-70 years who had recovered from COVID-19. The sequenced sample was PBMCs or T cells enriched from blood (not recorded which). This sequence joins TRBV5-1 and TRBJ1-3, with D perhaps matching TRBD1 (5 bases). CDR3 region: CASSLAGGSASGNTIYF. In DNA form, the CDR3 reads TGCGCCAGCAGCTTGGCCGGGGGTAGCGCCTCTGGAAACACCATATATTTT.